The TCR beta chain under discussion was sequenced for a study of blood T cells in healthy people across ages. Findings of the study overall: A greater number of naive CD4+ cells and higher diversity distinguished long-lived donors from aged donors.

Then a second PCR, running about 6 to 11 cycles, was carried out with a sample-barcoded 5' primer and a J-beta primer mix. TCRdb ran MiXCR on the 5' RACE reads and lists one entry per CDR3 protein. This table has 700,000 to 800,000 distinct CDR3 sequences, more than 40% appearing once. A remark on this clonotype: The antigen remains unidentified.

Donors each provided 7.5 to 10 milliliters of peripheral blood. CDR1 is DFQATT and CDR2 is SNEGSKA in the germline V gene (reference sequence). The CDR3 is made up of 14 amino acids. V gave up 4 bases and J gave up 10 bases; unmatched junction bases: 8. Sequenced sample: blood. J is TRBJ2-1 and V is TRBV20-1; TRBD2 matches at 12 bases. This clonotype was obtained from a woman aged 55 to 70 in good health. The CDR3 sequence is CSAKPSGGVYEQFF. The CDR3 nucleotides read TGCAGTGCTAAACCTAGCGGGGGGGTCTACGAGCAGTTCTTC.